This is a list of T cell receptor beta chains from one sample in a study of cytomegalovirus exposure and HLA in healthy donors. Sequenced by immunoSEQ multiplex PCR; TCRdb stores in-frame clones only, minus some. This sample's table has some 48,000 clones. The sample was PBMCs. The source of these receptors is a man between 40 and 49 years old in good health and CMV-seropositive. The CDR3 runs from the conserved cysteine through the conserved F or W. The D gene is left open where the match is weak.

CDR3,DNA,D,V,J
CASSPRSQGGADTQYF,TGTGCCAGCAGCCCCCGATCCCAGGGGGGCGCAGATACGCAGTATTTT,.,TRBV9,TRBJ2-3
CSGRTGINTGELFF,TGCAGCGGACGGACAGGGATTAACACCGGGGAGCTGTTTTTT,TRBD1,TRBV29-1,TRBJ2-2
CASSYGPAEQYF,TGTGCCAGCAGTTACGGTCCCGCCGAGCAGTACTTC,.,TRBV6-6,TRBJ2-7
CASSFSLNTEAFF,TGTGCCAGCAGTTTTTCGTTGAACACTGAAGCTTTCTTT,.,TRBV27,TRBJ1-1
CASSSSQDNPHEQYF,TGTGCCAGCAGCTCCTCCCAGGACAACCCCCACGAGCAGTACTTC,.,TRBV13,TRBJ2-7
CASSLGVGSYEQYF,TGTGCCAGCAGTCTAGGGGTGGGTTCCTACGAGCAGTACTTC,.,TRBV7-8,TRBJ2-7
CASTHRITGTYEQYF,TGTGCCAGCACTCATCGGATTACAGGGACCTACGAGCAGTACTTC,.,TRBV14,TRBJ2-7
CAISPGTSTDTQYF,TGTGCCATCAGCCCCGGGACTAGCACAGATACGCAGTATTTT,.,TRBV10-3,TRBJ2-3
CASSFGTGVRVYGYTF,TGTGCCAGCAGTTTTGGGACAGGGGTAAGGGTCTATGGCTACACCTTC,TRBD1,TRBV28,TRBJ1-2
CASSSGQGRQPQHF,TGTGCCAGCAGCTCTGGACAGGGGAGACAGCCCCAGCATTTT,TRBD1,TRBV7-8,TRBJ1-5
CASSVDPGSYNEQFF,TGTGCCAGCAGCGTAGATCCCGGCTCCTACAATGAGCAGTTCTTC,.,TRBV9,TRBJ2-1
CASSFQGYYGYTF,TGTGCCAGCAGTTTCCAGGGGTACTATGGCTACACCTTC,.,TRBV28,TRBJ1-2
CASSRRSGGLGGETQYF,TGTGCCAGCAGCCGTAGGAGCGGGGGGCTTGGGGGAGAGACCCAGTACTTC,TRBD2,TRBV7-2,TRBJ2-5
CASIGGIYGYTF,TGCGCCAGCATTGGAGGGATCTATGGCTACACCTTC,.,TRBV23-1,TRBJ1-2
CASSQDWGQGQQYF,TGCGCCAGCAGCCAAGATTGGGGACAGGGCCAGCAGTACTTC,TRBD1,TRBV4-3,TRBJ2-7
CASSLYEKEAFF,TGTGCCAGCAGTTTATATGAGAAAGAAGCTTTCTTT,.,TRBV28,TRBJ1-1
CAWTHSRGPDTQYF,TGTGCCTGGACCCACTCAAGGGGTCCAGATACGCAGTATTTT,.,TRBV30,TRBJ2-3
CSAGGGLSGEQYF,TGCAGCGCGGGAGGTGGACTCAGTGGGGAGCAGTACTTC,TRBD2,TRBV29-1,TRBJ2-7
CASTLGVGGGAQETQYF,TGTGCCAGCACCTTAGGGGTTGGCGGGGGGGCACAAGAGACCCAGTACTTC,TRBD2,TRBV7-9,TRBJ2-5
CASSEGQGADTQYF,TGTGCCAGCAGTGAAGGACAGGGGGCAGATACGCAGTATTTT,TRBD1,TRBV6-4,TRBJ2-3
CASRSTGVTPNEQFF,TGTGCCAGTAGATCGACAGGGGTCACACCCAATGAGCAGTTCTTC,TRBD1,TRBV19,TRBJ2-1
CASSEVRVGKLFF,TGTGCCAGCAGTGAAGTCAGGGTGGGAAAACTGTTTTTT,.,TRBV2,TRBJ1-4
CASSKITGTPGDTEAFF,TGCGCCAGCAGCAAAATCACCGGGACACCCGGCGACACTGAAGCTTTCTTT,.,TRBV5-1,TRBJ1-1
CASSLGLGDEQYF,TGTGCCAGCAGCTTAGGTCTGGGCGACGAGCAGTACTTC,.,TRBV7-6,TRBJ2-7
CASESGGTYEQYF,TGTGCCAGCGAGAGCGGGGGGACCTACGAGCAGTACTTC,TRBD2,TRBV2,TRBJ2-7
CASSHGTGAQYF,TGCGCCAGCAGCCATGGGACAGGCGCGCAGTACTTC,TRBD1,TRBV4-3,TRBJ2-7
CASRRDTNQPQHF,TGCGCCAGCCGCCGGGACACCAATCAGCCCCAGCATTTT,.,TRBV5-1,TRBJ1-5
CASSPPSQGGGYTF,TGTGCCAGCTCACCACCGTCACAGGGTGGCGGCTACACCTTC,.,TRBV18,TRBJ1-2